These T cell receptor beta chains were read from a single sample in a study of cytomegalovirus exposure and HLA in healthy donors. Generated by immunoSEQ multiplex PCR, the TCRdb table keeps only in-frame clones and is missing some. The sample lists roughly 200,000 clones; more than 75% were seen once. Sample: PBMCs. These receptors came from a woman between 25 and 40 years old in good health and CMV-seropositive. Both conserved end residues are part of each CDR3. A D gene is named only where the DNA matches it firmly. Clone size, where shown, is once, few, many, or a class for clones that have expanded.

>15|TRBJ2-2|TRBV4-3|few|TRBD1
CASSQDQQGAGELFF
TGCGCCAGCAGCCAAGATCAACAGGGGGCCGGGGAGCTGTTTTTT
>16|TRBJ2-2|TRBV11-2|NA|TRBD1
CASSGTPGQGTGELFF
TGTGCCAGCAGCGGTACGCCGGGACAGGGCACCGGGGAGCTGTTTTTT
>17|TRBJ2-1|TRBV4-2|few|TRBD2
CASSQTKLAGVKNEQFF
TGTGCCAGCAGCCAAACAAAACTAGCGGGAGTTAAGAATGAGCAGTTCTTC
>15|TRBJ1-6|TRBV11-3|NA|NA
CASSLDARGRSPLHF
TGTGCCAGCAGCTTAGACGCGCGGGGGCGATCACCCCTCCACTTT
>14|TRBJ2-2|TRBV7-9|NA|NA
CASSLAGAGGELFF
TGTGCCAGCAGCCTCGCAGGGGCCGGCGGGGAGCTGTTTTTT
>15|TRBJ2-1|TRBV7-9|few|TRBD2
CASSLETSGGDEQFF
TGTGCCAGCAGCTTAGAGACTAGCGGGGGGGATGAGCAGTTCTTC
>15|TRBJ2-5|TRBV7-9|NA|TRBD1
CASSGQDRVEETQYF
TGTGCCAGCAGCGGACAGGACAGGGTGGAAGAGACCCAGTACTTC
>13|TRBJ2-4|TRBV10-3|once|NA
CAISDVLVNIQYF
TGTGCCATCAGTGATGTGCTAGTGAACATTCAGTACTTC
>14|TRBJ1-5|TRBV6-1|few|TRBD1
CASSDFRGRDPQHF
TGTGCCAGCAGTGATTTCAGGGGGCGAGACCCCCAGCATTTT
>16|TRBJ2-5|TRBV5-1|NA|NA
CASSPGLQRGLETQYF
TGCGCCAGCAGCCCAGGGCTCCAGAGGGGGTTGGAGACCCAGTACTTC
>14|TRBJ2-3|TRBV27|NA|TRBD2
CASGVGRGTDTQYF
TGTGCCAGCGGGGTTGGGAGGGGTACAGATACGCAGTATTTT
>14|TRBJ1-5|TRBV19|NA|TRBD1
CASTPTDRGKPQHF
TGTGCCAGTACCCCTACCGACAGGGGGAAGCCCCAGCATTTT
>13|TRBJ1-2|TRBV5-1|NA|NA
CASSKDINYGYTF
TGCGCCAGCAGCAAGGACATAAACTATGGCTACACCTTC
>14|TRBJ1-1|TRBV6-6|NA|NA
CASSYSNGGTEAFF
TGTGCCAGCAGTTACTCGAATGGGGGGACTGAAGCTTTCTTT
>13|TRBJ1-1|TRBV7-2|NA|TRBD1
CASSLTGDTEAFF
TGTGCCAGCAGCCTTACAGGGGACACTGAAGCTTTCTTT
>14|TRBJ1-1|TRBV11-3|NA|NA
CASSFPGIYTEAFF
TGTGCCAGCAGCTTTCCGGGGATATACACTGAAGCTTTCTTT
>15|TRBJ2-1|TRBV28|NA|TRBD2
CASSRLAGTYNEQFF
TGTGCCAGCAGCCGCCTAGCGGGCACCTACAATGAGCAGTTCTTC
>13|TRBJ1-1|TRBV6-6|NA|NA
CASSSSRDTEAFF
TGTGCCAGCAGTTCCTCTCGTGACACTGAAGCTTTCTTT